This T cell receptor beta chain was obtained from a study of OX40 agonist ivuxolimab in advanced cancers. A note on the overall study: The costimulatory receptor OX40 (CD134) was targeted by ivuxolimab, a fully human IgG2 agonistic monoclonal antibody. Intravenous ivuxolimab was administered to patients every 2 weeks at six dose levels: 0.01, 0.1, 0.3, 1.5, 3 and 10 mg/kg. Among the 50 to 55 dose-escalation patients, approximately 20 had hepatocellular carcinoma, roughly 15 melanoma, 9 renal cell carcinoma and 9 head and neck cancer. In the dose-escalation cohort, more than 75% of patients were male, and the mean age was around 60 years, with a range of roughly 23 to 85. Patients were allowed to have had prior anti-PD-1, anti-PD-L1 or anti-CTLA-4 therapy, and roughly 40% of the dose-escalation patients had been treated with checkpoint inhibitors. Three dose-escalation patients achieved partial responses, one with hepatocellular carcinoma and two with cutaneous melanoma. Peripheral TCRbeta sequencing was intended to test whether TCR sequence diversity was altered and clonal T-cell expansion was caused by ivuxolimab. The monotherapy dose-escalation portion (N = 52 patients) of the phase I ivuxolimab trial is reported in the paper.

The trial excluded patients who had a history of autoimmune disease or who were on systemic immunosuppression. Peripheral blood for TCR sequencing was drawn from every dose cohort at baseline, at cycle 4 day 1 and at cycle 7 day 1. Samples were obtained from an open-label, multicenter, first-in-human phase I dose-escalation trial of ivuxolimab. The trial enrolled adults with locally advanced or metastatic head and neck squamous cell, hepatocellular, melanoma or renal cell carcinoma. Before TCR sequencing, CD4+ and CD8+ T cells were separately sorted from peripheral blood. Comment on this clone: Its recognized antigen is unknown. Base qualities are missing; no much larger clone stands one base away.

To sequence the TCRbeta CDR3 region, genomic DNA was isolated from the sorted cells. The immunoSEQ Assay was used for sequencing of TCRbeta CDR3 regions. The immuneACCESS repertoire file appears here via TCRdb, limited to in-frame rearrangements. These files lack a portion of the clones; in checked studies, under half of the deficit traces to unresolved V genes, and the cause of the others is not known. This sample has under 85,000 clones in its table, and roughly 86% of those were observed once. The ten largest clones take up approximately 8% of the sample. The CDR3 starts with the cysteine, ends with the phenylalanine, and has 14 residues. The retained sequence is limited to the CDR3, 42 bases, with the frame set at the first base. As encoded in the germline V gene, CDR1 is SGHRS while CDR2 is YFSETQ. V is pared back by 1 base and J by 2 bases, with 7 bases lying between the germline termini. Broader findings and caveats from the paper: Low levels of normalized T-cell clonal expansion were also seen in some patients who did not respond. In the 0.1-3.0 mg/kg groups, partial responders had among the lowest normalized peripheral clonal expansion, particularly in CD8+ T cells. After ivuxolimab, expanded clones were on average more numerous among CD8+ T cells than among CD4+ T cells. The antigen specificity of the clonally expanded peripheral T cells was not determined. At doses of 0.1 to 3.0 mg/kg, clonal expansion of both CD4+ and CD8+ T cells in blood was seen between baseline and week 6.

Source: CD4+ or CD8+ T cells sorted from blood, taken in a trial of the OX40 agonist ivuxolimab. This chain is built from TRBV5-1 and TRBJ2-4, and TRBD1 may be the D gene, going by 5 matching bases. The receptor was derived from an adult with an advanced solid tumor such as melanoma, head and neck, liver or kidney cancer. The CDR3 protein: CASSLTGTKNIQYF. The DNA sequence follows: TGCGCCAGCAGCTTGACAGGTACCAAAAACATTCAGTACTTC.